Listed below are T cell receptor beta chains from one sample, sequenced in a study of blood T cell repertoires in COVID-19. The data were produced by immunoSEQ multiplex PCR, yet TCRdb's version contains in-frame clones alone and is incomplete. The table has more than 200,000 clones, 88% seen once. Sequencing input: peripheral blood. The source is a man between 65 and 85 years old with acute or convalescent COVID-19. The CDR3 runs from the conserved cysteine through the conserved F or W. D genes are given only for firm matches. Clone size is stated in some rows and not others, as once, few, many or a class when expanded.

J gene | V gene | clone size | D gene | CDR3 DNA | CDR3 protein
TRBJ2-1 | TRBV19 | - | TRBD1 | TGTGCCAGTAGTATTTCCGGGACAGGGACCAATGAGCAGTTCTTC | CASSISGTGTNEQFF
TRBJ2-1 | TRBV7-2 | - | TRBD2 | TGTGCCAGCAGCTTGCTAGCGGGAGTTGGCTACAATGAGCAGTTCTTC | CASSLLAGVGYNEQFF
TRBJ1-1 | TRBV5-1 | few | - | TGCGCCAGCAGCTTGGAGATAGGGAGGGCTGAAGCTTTCTTT | CASSLEIGRAEAFF
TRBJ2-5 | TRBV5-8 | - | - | TGTGCCAGCAGCTCAGCACTAGCTTCCCAGTACTTC | CASSSALASQYF
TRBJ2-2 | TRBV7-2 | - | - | TGTGCCAGCAGCTTAGTATCGACAGCGAACACCGGGGAGCTGTTTTTT | CASSLVSTANTGELFF
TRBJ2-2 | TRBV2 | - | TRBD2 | TGTGCCAGCAGTGAGGTCGTAGCGGGAGCCTCCGGGGAGCTGTTTTTT | CASSEVVAGASGELFF
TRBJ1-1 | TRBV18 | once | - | TGTGCCAGCTCACTCCAGACACGAGACCTTGAAGCTTTCTTT | CASSLQTRDLEAFF
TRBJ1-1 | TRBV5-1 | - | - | TGCGCCAGCAGCCTCGGACAGAATGAGAAAACTATCTTT | CASSLGQNEKTIF
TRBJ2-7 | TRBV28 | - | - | TGTGCCAGCAGTGTTCTAGGATCCTACGAGCAGTACTTC | CASSVLGSYEQYF
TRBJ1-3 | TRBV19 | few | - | TGTGCCAGTAGTAGACAAGTATACTCTGGAAACACCATATATTTT | CASSRQVYSGNTIYF
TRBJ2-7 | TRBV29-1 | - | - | TGCAGCGTTGCGGTTTCCTCCTACGAGCAGTACTTC | CSVAVSSYEQYF
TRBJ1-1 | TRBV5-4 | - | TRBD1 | TGTGCCAGCAGCCCCGGGACAGGGTCAGAGTGGACTGAAGCTTTCTTT | CASSPGTGSEWTEAFF
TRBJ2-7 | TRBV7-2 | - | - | TGTGCCAGCAGCTCAGGCAGCGGGTCCTACGAGCAGTACTTC | CASSSGSGSYEQYF
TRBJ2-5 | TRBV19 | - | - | TGTGCCAGTAGTACCGGTACCCTAGAGACCCAGTACTTC | CASSTGTLETQYF
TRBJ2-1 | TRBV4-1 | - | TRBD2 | TGCGCCAGCAGCGAAGCGGGAGGATACAATGAGCAGTTCTTC | CASSEAGGYNEQFF
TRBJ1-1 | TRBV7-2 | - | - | TGTGCCAGCAGCTTAGCCGGGTACACTGAAGCTTTCTTT | CASSLAGYTEAFF
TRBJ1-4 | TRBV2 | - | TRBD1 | TGTGCCAGCAGTGAGACAGGGATAAATGAAAAACTGTTTTTT | CASSETGINEKLFF
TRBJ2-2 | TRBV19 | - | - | TGTGCCAGTAGTATACGGGGTGCGAACACCGGGGAGCTGTTTTTT | CASSIRGANTGELFF
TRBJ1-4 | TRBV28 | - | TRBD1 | TGTGCCAGCAGTGTACAGGGGACTCATGAAAAACTGTTTTTT | CASSVQGTHEKLFF
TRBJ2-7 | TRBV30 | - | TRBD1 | TGTGCCTGGGGATCCGGGACAGGGGGCGCGTACGAGCAGTACTTC | CAWGSGTGGAYEQYF
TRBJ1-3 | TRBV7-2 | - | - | TGTGCCAGCAGCTTAGACGCGGGAAGGCCCATATATTTT | CASSLDAGRPIYF
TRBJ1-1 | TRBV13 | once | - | TGTGCCAGCAGCTTAGGCAGAATCTCTGAAGCTTTCTTT | CASSLGRISEAFF
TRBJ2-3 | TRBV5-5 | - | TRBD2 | TGTGCCAGCAGCTTACTAGCGGGACTCACAGATACGCAGTATTTT | CASSLLAGLTDTQYF
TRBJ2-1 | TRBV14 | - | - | TGTGCCAGCAGCCCCTTTAGACAAAGCTCCTACAATGAGCAGTTCTTC | CASSPFRQSSYNEQFF
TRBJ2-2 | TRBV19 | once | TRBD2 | TGTGCCAGTAGTCGACCGGGACTAGCGGAGGCGAACACCGGGGAGCTGTTTTTT | CASSRPGLAEANTGELFF
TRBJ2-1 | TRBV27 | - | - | TGTGCCAGCAGTTTAGGCAGGGTCGGCAATGAGCAGTTCTTC | CASSLGRVGNEQFF
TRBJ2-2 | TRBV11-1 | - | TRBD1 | TGTGCCAGCAGCCGAGGGCAGGGGGCGAACACCGGGGAGCTGTTTTTT | CASSRGQGANTGELFF
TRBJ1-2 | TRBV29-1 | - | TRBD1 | TGCAGCGTCGAGGACAGGGGGGATGGCTACACCTTC | CSVEDRGDGYTF
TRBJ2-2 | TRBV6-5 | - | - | TGTGCCAGCAGCCGGGACACTAACACCGGGGAGCTGTTTTTT | CASSRDTNTGELFF
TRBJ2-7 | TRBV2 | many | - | TGTGCCAGCAGTGGACAAGTAGGGCAGTACTTC | CASSGQVGQYF
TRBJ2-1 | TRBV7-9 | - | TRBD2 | TGTGCCAGCAGCCCTGGAGGCGGGAGGAACGAGCAGTTCTTC | CASSPGGGRNEQFF
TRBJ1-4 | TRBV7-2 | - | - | TGTGCCAGCAGCCTGAGGCCCCGAGGCGAAAAACTGTTTTTT | CASSLRPRGEKLFF
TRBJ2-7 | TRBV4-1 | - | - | TGCGCCAGCAGCCAAGAGGGGGGGCCGTGGAACAAGCAGTACTTC | CASSQEGGPWNKQYF